This record looks at one T cell receptor beta chain sequence and its context. Antigen unknown. The sorted Tregs were CD4+CD25+CD127-/low cells. The length of the CDR3 is 13 residues. Trimming cost V 8 bases and J 4 bases; bases outside gene matches: 6. Study-level results: Greatest tumor Treg TCR overlap was with tumor naive CD4+ cells. Naive CD4+ cells shared about 13% of tumor Treg sequences. In terms of TCR gene usage, tumor memory CD4+ T cells clustered together with blood and lymph node memory CD4+ cells, as well as with lymph node naive CD4+ cells.

Adaptor-ligated barcode primers were used to amplify TRBV12-4/TRBJ1-2 clonotypes. From the multiplex PCR reads, TCRdb called clonotypes with MiXCR, one entry per CDR3 protein. This sample yields 630 or so distinct CDR3 sequences, of which about 30% are seen a single time; less than 45% belongs to the top ten. Sequenced material: tumor-infiltrating Tregs sorted from the breast tumor. The chain has TRBV12-3 or TRBV12-4 and TRBJ1-2; 8 nucleotides agree with TRBD1. The clonotype originates from a female donor with breast cancer. This CDR3 reads CASGQGKFYGYTF. The CDR3 coding sequence is TGTGCCAGCGGACAGGGAAAATTCTATGGCTACACCTTC.